These T cell receptor beta chains were read from a single sample in a study of blood T cell repertoires in COVID-19. TCRdb keeps only in-frame clones here, not all; method: immunoSEQ multiplex PCR. The sample yields 100,000 or so clones, roughly 92% seen once. The source material was peripheral blood. The receptors stem from a woman aged 60-75 years with active COVID-19. Each CDR3 is given with its conserved first and last residue. Fields, in order: V gene, J gene, D gene, clone size, CDR3 DNA, CDR3 protein. D genes are given only for firm matches. Clone size appears in some rows only: once, few, many, or a class for an expanded clone.

TRBV30	TRBJ1-2	.	.	TGTGCCTGGAGTCGTGGGGCATATGGCTACACCTTC	CAWSRGAYGYTF
TRBV3-1/TRBV3-2	TRBJ1-2	TRBD1	.	TGTGCCAGCAGTCTCCGGACAGGCCACTATGGCTACACCTTC	CASSLRTGHYGYTF
TRBV11-2	TRBJ2-3	.	.	TGTGCCAGCAGCCCTCTAGCAGTAAGCACAGATACGCAGTATTTT	CASSPLAVSTDTQYF
TRBV4-3	TRBJ2-6	.	.	TGCGCCAGCAGCCAAAAAGCGGACCTCCGGGACACGACTACCTCTGGGGCCAACGTCCTGACTTTC	CASSQKADLRDTTTSGANVLTF
TRBV11-3	TRBJ1-2	.	.	TGTGCCAGCAGCTTAAATGGCGCGGGCAGGAGCTATGGCTACACCTTC	CASSLNGAGRSYGYTF
TRBV5-5	TRBJ2-5	.	.	TGTGCCAGCAGCTTGTCCGCGGGGACCCAAGAGACCCAGTACTTC	CASSLSAGTQETQYF
TRBV28	TRBJ2-7	.	.	TGTGCCAGCAGTGAAATCACCGGGACTCCCTACGAGCAGTACTTC	CASSEITGTPYEQYF
TRBV4-2	TRBJ2-6	.	.	TGTGCCAGCAGCCAAGATGGAGGGAGCTCTGGGGCCAACGTCCTGACTTTC	CASSQDGGSSGANVLTF
TRBV12-3/TRBV12-4	TRBJ1-3	TRBD1	.	TGTGCCAGCAGTTTGGACAGGGAGGACACCATATATTTT	CASSLDREDTIYF
TRBV18	TRBJ1-5	.	few	TGTGCCAGCTCAACAAGTCCTTATAGCAATCAGCCCCAGCATTTT	CASSTSPYSNQPQHF
TRBV5-5	TRBJ2-5	.	.	TGTGCCAGCAGCTCCAGGGTTTCGGAGACCCAGTACTTC	CASSSRVSETQYF
TRBV3-1/TRBV3-2	TRBJ2-3	TRBD2	.	TGTGCCAGCAGCCAAGATGGAGCGGGGGGGCAGGACACGCAGTATTTT	CASSQDGAGGQDTQYF
TRBV3-1/TRBV3-2	TRBJ2-7	.	.	TGTGCCAGCAGCCCAGACGGGGCGGGAAGCGAGCAGTACTTC	CASSPDGAGSEQYF
TRBV6-6	TRBJ2-7	TRBD1	.	TGTGCCAGCAGTTCGGCAGGGGGACCCCACGAGCAGTACTTC	CASSSAGGPHEQYF
TRBV3-1/TRBV3-2	TRBJ2-3	TRBD2	.	TGTGCCAGCAGCCACTCGGGAGGGCCGGATACGCAGTATTTT	CASSHSGGPDTQYF
TRBV19	TRBJ2-3	TRBD2	.	TGTGCCAGTAGGAGACGAGCGGGGGTGGGTGGTACAGATACGCAGTATTTT	CASRRRAGVGGTDTQYF
TRBV7-6	TRBJ1-2	.	.	TGTGCCAGCAGCCTTGTACCCGGGGCTAACTATGGCTACACCTTC	CASSLVPGANYGYTF
TRBV28	TRBJ1-1	TRBD1	.	TGTGCCAGCAGTGCCCCGGGACAGTACACTGAAGCTTTCTTT	CASSAPGQYTEAFF
TRBV6-6	TRBJ1-5	.	.	TGTGCCAGCAGTTACTCTCGAGGAGGGAATCAGCCCCAGCATTTT	CASSYSRGGNQPQHF
TRBV18	TRBJ2-7	TRBD1	.	TGTGCCAGCTCGCCAGAACAGGGGAGCTCCTACGAGCAGTACTTC	CASSPEQGSSYEQYF
TRBV10-1	TRBJ1-1	.	.	TGCGCCAGCAGTGAGGATAGGTTGATCTCGGGCACTGAAGCTTTCTTT	CASSEDRLISGTEAFF
TRBV7-2	TRBJ2-1	.	.	TGTGCCAGCAGCCCTAGCGTGGGCTACAATGAGCAGTTCTTC	CASSPSVGYNEQFF
TRBV2	TRBJ2-2	.	once	TGTGCCAGCAGAGAGAGAGACAGGTCATCGAACACCGGGGAGCTGTTTTTT	CASRERDRSSNTGELFF
TRBV12-3/TRBV12-4	TRBJ1-2	TRBD1	.	TGTGCCAGCAAGGAGGGGGCGAATGGCTACACCTTC	CASKEGANGYTF
TRBV19	TRBJ1-5	TRBD1	.	TGTGCCAGTAGTAGGGCGGGACAGGGTCCTTATAGCAATCAGCCCCAGCATTTT	CASSRAGQGPYSNQPQHF
TRBV5-8	TRBJ1-5	TRBD1	.	TGTGCCAGCAGCTTAGGACAGGCTCTGTCCAATCAGCCCCAGCATTTT	CASSLGQALSNQPQHF
TRBV7-2	TRBJ1-1	TRBD1	.	TGTGCCAGCAGCTTAGGGGGACAGCGGAACACTGAAGCTTTCTTT	CASSLGGQRNTEAFF
TRBV29-1	TRBJ1-1	.	.	TGCAGCGCCACTAGTAAGGCGGTCACTGAAGCTTTCTTT	CSATSKAVTEAFF
TRBV7-9	TRBJ1-1	.	.	TGTGCCAGCAGCTTGGGCCAGGGGAACACTGAAGCTTTCTTT	CASSLGQGNTEAFF
TRBV3-1/TRBV3-2	TRBJ1-5	TRBD1	.	TGTGCCAGCAGCCTGGGGACAGGCAATCAGCCCCAGCATTTT	CASSLGTGNQPQHF
TRBV21-1	TRBJ2-1	.	.	TGTGCCAGCAGCAAGAACCCAGCGGGGGGGCCTCTGCAGTTCTTC	CASSKNPAGGPLQFF
TRBV2	TRBJ2-5	TRBD2	once	TGTGCCAGCAGTTCTAGCGGGAGGGCCGGTGAGACCCAGTACTTC	CASSSSGRAGETQYF
TRBV9	TRBJ2-7	TRBD1	.	TGTGCCAGCAGTCCCCGACAGGGGGGCGAGCAGTACTTC	CASSPRQGGEQYF
TRBV7-3	TRBJ2-7	.	.	TGTGCCAGCAGCTCCCGCGGTCCCCCCGACGAGCAGTACTTC	CASSSRGPPDEQYF
TRBV13	TRBJ2-7	.	.	TGTGCCAGCAGCCCCATACGACGGAAGGGGGACGAGCAGTACTTC	CASSPIRRKGDEQYF
TRBV5-8	TRBJ2-7	.	.	TGTGCCAGCAGCTTGACAGACTACGAGCAGTACTTC	CASSLTDYEQYF
TRBV19	TRBJ1-4	.	.	TGTGCCAGTAGTATGAGTCAGGGGCGTAATGAAAAACTGTTTTTT	CASSMSQGRNEKLFF
TRBV14	TRBJ2-2	.	.	TGTGCCAGCAGCCGACGGCTAGCGCCCAGCACCGGGGAGCTGTTTTTT	CASSRRLAPSTGELFF
TRBV28	TRBJ1-2	TRBD1	once	TGTGCCAGTAGAGACCCGGGAGCGAGGACAGGAGACTATGGCTACACCTTC	CASRDPGARTGDYGYTF
TRBV28	TRBJ1-4	TRBD1	.	TGTGCCAGCAGTTCAGGACAGGGGAATGAAAAACTGTTTTTT	CASSSGQGNEKLFF
TRBV12-3/TRBV12-4	TRBJ1-2	.	.	TGTGCCAGCAGTCACGACCAGGGTTATGGCTACACCTTC	CASSHDQGYGYTF
TRBV6-2/TRBV6-3	TRBJ1-1	.	.	TGTGCCAGCAGTCGGACAAGTAACACTGAAGCTTTCTTT	CASSRTSNTEAFF